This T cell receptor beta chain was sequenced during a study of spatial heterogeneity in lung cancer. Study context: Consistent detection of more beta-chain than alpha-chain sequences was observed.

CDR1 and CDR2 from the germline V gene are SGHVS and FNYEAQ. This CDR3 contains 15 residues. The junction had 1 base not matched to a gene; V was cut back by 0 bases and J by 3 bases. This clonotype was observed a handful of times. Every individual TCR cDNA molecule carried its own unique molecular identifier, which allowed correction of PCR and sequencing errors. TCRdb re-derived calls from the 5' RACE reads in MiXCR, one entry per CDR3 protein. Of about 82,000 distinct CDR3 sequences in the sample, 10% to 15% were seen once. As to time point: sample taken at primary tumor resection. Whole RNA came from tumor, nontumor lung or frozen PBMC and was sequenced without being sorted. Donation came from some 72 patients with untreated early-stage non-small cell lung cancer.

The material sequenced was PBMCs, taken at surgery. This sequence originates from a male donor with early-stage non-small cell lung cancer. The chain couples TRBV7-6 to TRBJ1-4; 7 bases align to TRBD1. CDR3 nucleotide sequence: TGTGCCAGCAGCTTAGCACAGGGGCCTAATGAAAAACTGTTTTTT. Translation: CASSLAQGPNEKLFF.